This T cell receptor beta chain comes out of a study of T cells in Graves' hyperthyroidism and ophthalmopathy. There were TCR beta CDR3 regions amplified from RNA transcripts. Primed by the HTBI set, a first-round RT-PCR was run on the TCR CDR3. One entry per CDR3 protein, called by TCRdb with MiXCR from the multiplex PCR reads. The sample includes about 640,000 distinct CDR3 sequences, roughly 15% of them seen just once. With V trimmed by 6 bases and J by 1 base, 5 bases remained unmatched. The CDR3 sequence is 14 residues long. Germline V CDR1 and CDR2: MNHNS, SASEGT. This clonotype has at least ten counts. Those patients with uncontrolled infection, other autoimmune disease, pregnancy or lactation were excluded.

Sample: blood. This clonotype was sampled from a woman aged 50 to 60 with Graves' ophthalmopathy. The chain recombines TRBV6-1 with TRBJ1-1, with 7 bases identical to TRBD1. The CDR3: CASRERQGNTEAFF. In DNA form, the CDR3 reads TGTGCCAGCAGAGAACGACAGGGGAACACTGAAGCTTTCTTT.